This T cell receptor (beta chain) came from a study of blood T cell repertoires in COVID-19. The protocol was immunoSEQ multiplex PCR, while the TCRdb copy is restricted to in-frame clones and leaves out a portion. This sample has 200,000 to 300,000 clones, with roughly 89% found just once. The CDR3 loop spans 15 amino acids. Germline V gene sequence: CDR1 MNHEY, CDR2 SMNVEV (reference sequence). The germline V and J ends were trimmed by 0 bases and 0 bases, with 6 bases remaining between them. This receptor was identified in a man in his forties who had recovered from COVID-19. Material: PBMCs or T cells enriched from blood (not recorded which). This sequence joins TRBV27 and TRBJ1-3; D not certain. The chain's CDR3 is CASSLSRDSGNTIYF. The CDR3 nucleotides read TGTGCCAGCAGTTTATCGAGGGACTCTGGAAACACCATATATTTT.